These 11 T cell receptor beta chains share one sample of origin, sequenced in a study of CD8 T cells in ankylosing spondylitis (dated by TCRdb to about 2017). The library was produced with 5' RACE. Reads for this sample came from an Illumina HiSeq 2500. TCRdb cleaned the public reads at Q25 with fastp, built clones with MiXCR and kept in-frame beta chains. CDR3 protein duplicates are merged, each entry listing the most common genes and DNA. The sample includes about 220,000 distinct CDR3 sequences, with 25% to 30% observed a single time. In total, the top ten clones hold about 6.9% of the sample. The material sequenced was blood, either unsorted or a sorted T cell fraction (not recorded which). The receptors originated from a male donor with ankylosing spondylitis or in good health (not recorded which).

This clonotype was recorded many times. Here the CDR3 reads CASTHSGREETQYF. The CDR3 nucleotides read TGTGCCAGCACCCACAGCGGGAGAGAAGAGACCCAGTACTTC. This chain connects TRBV6-1 to TRBJ2-5, with 8 bases that match TRBD2. Germline V CDR1 and CDR2: MNHNS, SASEGT. The CDR3 has 14 amino acids. V was pared by 7 bases and J by 3 bases, with 7 bases of the junction left unmatched.

This clonotype showed up many times. The genes are TRBV29-1 and TRBJ1-4, with 8 bases aligning to TRBD1. CDR1 SQVTM and CDR2 ANQGSEA come from the germline V gene. This CDR3 region has 16 residues. Trimming cost V 0 bases and J 5 bases; bases outside gene matches: 8. CDR3 region: CSVEDQAGTGNEKLFF. The CDR3 DNA reads TGCAGCGTTGAAGATCAAGCCGGGACAGGAAATGAAAAACTGTTTTTT.

Only a few counts were recorded for this clonotype. In DNA form, the CDR3 reads TGCAGCGGACGGACAGGGATGGCGGAGGGCTACACCTTC. Protein product: CSGRTGMAEGYTF. The rearrangement links TRBV29-1 to TRBJ1-2, with TRBD1 matching over 8 bases. Germline V gene lookup returns CDR1 SQVTM and CDR2 ANQGSEA. V gave up 7 bases and J gave up 8 bases; unmatched junction bases: 12. The CDR3 is made up of 13 amino acids.

The DNA for the CDR3 is TGCAGTGCTAGAGATCCCAGGAGCGGGAGGATATACAATGAGCAGTTCTTC. Amino acid sequence: CSARDPRSGRIYNEQFF. The chain joins TRBV20-1 to TRBJ2-1, with TRBD2 identical over 9 bases. V dropped 0 bases and J dropped 4; count of bases not matched to a gene: 10. This CDR3 comprises 17 residues. In germline, CDR1 is DFQATT, CDR2 SNEGSKA (reference sequence).

This clonotype was detected ten times or more. This chain uses TRBV5-1 with TRBJ1-5; a possible D gene is TRBD1 (6 bases). Germline V gene lookup returns CDR1 SGHRS and CDR2 YFSETQ. Trimming stripped 0 bases from V and 6 bases from J, with 13 bases between. This CDR3 is built from 15 residues. This CDR3 reads CASSLDTGNVQPQHF. CDR3 in DNA: TGCGCCAGCAGCTTGGATACAGGGAATGTTCAGCCCCAGCATTTT.

This clonotype was counted many times. The chain has TRBV12-3 or TRBV12-4 and TRBJ2-1, with 7 bases lining up with TRBD2. After removal of 8 bases from V and 7 bases from J, the junction contained 8 bases not matched to a gene. The CDR3 sequence is 13 residues long. The CDR3 nucleotides are TGTGCCAGCCGCGCGGGAGCGGTTAATGAGCAGTTCTTC. Encoded protein: CASRAGAVNEQFF.

With regard to this clonotype: A much larger clone differs from this one at a single base, so this may be a read error. In DNA form, the CDR3 reads TGTACCATCACCATGCGACTAGCCTTCCAGTTCTTC. Residues: CTITMRLAFQFF. The chain is built from TRBV10-3 and TRBJ2-1; 7 bases fit TRBD2. Germline V gene sequence: CDR1 ENHRY, CDR2 SYGVKD. The CDR3 consists of 12 residues.

V and J are TRBV20-1 and TRBJ2-7, with TRBD2 identical over 11 bases. In germline, CDR1 is DFQATT, CDR2 SNEGSKA (reference sequence). V trimming: 6 bases; J trimming: 3 bases; junction bases outside the gene matches: 4. The length of the CDR3 is 13 residues. CDR3 in amino acids: CSALLAGVYEQYF. In nucleotides, the CDR3 is TGCAGTGCCCTACTAGCGGGGGTCTACGAGCAGTACTTC.

The chain has TRBV6-1 and TRBJ2-1, with 7 bases matching TRBD2. Germline V lookup: CDR1 MNHNS, CDR2 SASEGT. V shed 7 bases, J shed 6 bases, and the junction held 9 bases outside the gene matches. This CDR3 region has 14 residues. The CDR3 spells CASKSGTQSNEQFF. As DNA, the CDR3 is TGTGCCAGCAAAAGCGGGACTCAAAGCAATGAGCAGTTCTTC.

This clonotype was seen more than once but under ten times. The rearrangement uses TRBV20-1 and TRBJ2-1, with 10 positions matching TRBD2. CDR1 and CDR2 from the germline V gene are DFQATT and SNEGSKA (reference sequence). The CDR3 runs 17 residues. Germline trimming cut 5 bases from V and 1 base from J; bases unmatched to any gene: 11. CDR3: CSAYAAGGSVSYNEQFF. In DNA, the CDR3 is TGCAGTGCTTACGCAGCGGGGGGGAGCGTATCCTACAATGAGCAGTTCTTC.

Ten or more counts support this clonotype. The chain links TRBV12-3 or TRBV12-4 to TRBJ1-1; D remains ambiguous. Trimming shortened V by 0 bases and J by 4 bases, and 6 bases separated the two germline ends. The CDR3 is 13 residues long. CDR3 DNA sequence: TGTGCCAGCAGTTTAGCTTGGGGCACTGAAGCTTTCTTT. Amino acid sequence: CASSLAWGTEAFF.